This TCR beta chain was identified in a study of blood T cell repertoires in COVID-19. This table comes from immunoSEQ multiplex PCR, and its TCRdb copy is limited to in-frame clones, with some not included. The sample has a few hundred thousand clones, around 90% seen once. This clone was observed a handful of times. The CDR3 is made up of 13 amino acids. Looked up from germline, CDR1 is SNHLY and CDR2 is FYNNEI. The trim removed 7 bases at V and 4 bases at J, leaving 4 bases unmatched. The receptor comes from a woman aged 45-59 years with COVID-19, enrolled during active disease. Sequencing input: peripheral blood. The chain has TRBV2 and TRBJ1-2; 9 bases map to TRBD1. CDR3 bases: TGTGCCAGCACACAGGGGGCTTCCTATGGCTACACCTTC. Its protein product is CASTQGASYGYTF.